This T cell receptor beta chain was identified during a study of blood T cell repertoires in COVID-19 (dated by TCRdb to about 2020). For context, the study as a whole: Collaborator samples came from the United States, Italy and Spain and covered acute and convalescent phases of COVID-19. A de-identified subject ID, COVID-19 status, age in years and sex were almost always included in the sample metadata. HLA class I and class II types, where available, came from metadata supplied by the sample provider rather than from assay-based typing. The prospective study material was composed of cDNA or gDNA derived from T cells, B-cell-depleted T cells, or PBMCs. The repertoires were released in a freely available public database meant as a resource for research on the immune response to SARS-CoV-2. The samples were drawn from two sources: the first 160 participants of the ongoing ImmuneRACE study, and 950 to 1,500 subjects contributed by 6 global collaborators. Subjects who had been exposed to COVID-19, were actively infected with it, or had recovered from it provided the deeply sampled blood TCRbeta repertoires that made up the dataset. What the work shows at the level of the full study, not this receptor alone: How much clinical and demographic metadata was included differed by source and by participant, and the metadata was provided uncurated.

Trimming removed 0 bases from V and 0 bases from J; the gene matches leave 3 bases unexplained. According to the germline V gene, CDR1 reads SGHRS and CDR2 reads YFSETQ. The CDR3 starts with the cysteine, ends with the phenylalanine, and has 16 residues. The only DNA kept is the CDR3, 48 bases in frame from the first base. The immunoSEQ Assay, a bias-controlled multiplex PCR, was used to amplify TCRbeta CDR3 regions from genomic DNA. The original pipeline was this. Nucleated cell counts per sample were estimated from amplification of reference gene primers within the assay. To quantify the absolute abundance of each unique TCRbeta CDR3 rearrangement, sequence reads were collapsed and filtered. For each sample, productive Simpson clonality was calculated as the square root of Simpson's diversity index over productive rearrangements. TCRdb provides this immuneACCESS table in a form limited to in-frame rearrangements. Some clones are lacking; in checked studies, under half of them reflect an unresolved V gene, and why the rest are absent is not known. V, J and clone size were drawn from that table, and D and trimming were deduced from the DNA. The table for this sample lists 80,000 to 100,000 clones; 80% to 90% of them were counted only once. The ten largest clones add up to about 20% of the sample.

The collaborating institutions used their own protocols to collect whole blood in K2EDTA tubes. For TCRbeta analysis, collaborator samples were shipped as frozen whole blood, as isolated PBMCs, or as DNA extracted from either sample type. A word on this clone: Its binding antigen is unknown. No base qualities exist here, and no much larger clone lies one base off it.

Material for sequencing was peripheral blood. The sequence links TRBV5-1 to TRBJ2-7; the junction holds 10 bases that match TRBD2. This receptor was taken from a human donor in a cohort sampled during active COVID-19. The CDR3 amino acid sequence is: CASSLGTSGLSYEQYF. The DNA sequence reads TGCGCCAGCAGCTTGGGGACTAGCGGCCTCTCCTACGAGCAGTACTTC.